This T cell receptor (beta chain) was recorded in a study of OX40 agonist ivuxolimab in advanced cancers. V lost 1 base to trimming and J lost 7 bases, with 9 bases between them. The CDR3 extends over 13 amino acids. Looked up from germline, CDR1 is SGHRS and CDR2 is YFSETQ. Profiling relied on immunoSEQ multiplex PCR, and the TCRdb table lists in-frame clones only, not all of them. The sample contains about 94,000 clones, about 92% of which appear only once. V gene TRBV5-1 combines with J gene TRBJ2-1, with TRBD2 as a possible D gene (5 bases). This receptor was obtained from an adult with an advanced solid tumor such as melanoma, head and neck, liver or kidney cancer. This sample comprised CD4+ or CD8+ T cells sorted from blood, obtained in a trial of the OX40 agonist ivuxolimab. In DNA, the CDR3 is TGCGCCAGCAGCTTGTTCGGCGGGAATGAGCAGTTCTTC. Translated, it gives CASSLFGGNEQFF.